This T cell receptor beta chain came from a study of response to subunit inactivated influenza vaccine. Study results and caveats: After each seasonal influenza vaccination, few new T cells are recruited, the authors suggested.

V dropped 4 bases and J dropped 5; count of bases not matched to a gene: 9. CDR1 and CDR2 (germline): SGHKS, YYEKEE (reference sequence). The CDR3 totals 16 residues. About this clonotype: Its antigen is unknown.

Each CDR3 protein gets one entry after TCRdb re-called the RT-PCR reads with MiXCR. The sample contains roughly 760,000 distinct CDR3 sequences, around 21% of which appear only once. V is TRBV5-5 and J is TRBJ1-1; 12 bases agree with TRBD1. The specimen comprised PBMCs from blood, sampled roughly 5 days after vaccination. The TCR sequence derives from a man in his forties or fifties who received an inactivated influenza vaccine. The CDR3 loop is CASSPGTGGGTTEAFF. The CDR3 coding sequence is TGTGCCAGCAGCCCGGGGACAGGGGGCGGAACAACTGAAGCTTTCTTT.